This TCR beta chain was sequenced in a study of cytomegalovirus exposure and HLA in healthy donors. Study overall: There were 350 to 450 genotyped donors. Of these, 81% fell in the genetic ancestry cluster associated with self-reported Caucasian donors.

Healthy individuals who donated bone marrow served as the donors. Study outcomes and limitations: Analyzed later, most CMV-associated TCR beta chains appeared HLA-restricted.

The CDR3 runs to 15 residues. V shed 3 bases and J 2 bases; nucleotides not matched to a gene: 5. Concerning this clone itself: Antigen: not known.

Primers for the PCR totalled 60 Vbeta and 13 Jbeta. The method was immunoSEQ multiplex PCR; TCRdb's version includes in-frame clones alone and lacks a portion of them. The sample records over 150,000 clones, about four fifths being singletons. This sequence was found in a young man in good health and CMV-seronegative. V is TRBV23-1 and J is TRBJ2-3, with TRBD1 matching over 7 bases. TRBV23-1 is annotated as an ORF whose role is uncertain. Sample: PBMCs. CDR3 coding DNA: TGCGCCAGCAGTCAGGGACAGTCCTTCACAGATACGCAGTATTTT. It yields the protein CASSQGQSFTDTQYF.